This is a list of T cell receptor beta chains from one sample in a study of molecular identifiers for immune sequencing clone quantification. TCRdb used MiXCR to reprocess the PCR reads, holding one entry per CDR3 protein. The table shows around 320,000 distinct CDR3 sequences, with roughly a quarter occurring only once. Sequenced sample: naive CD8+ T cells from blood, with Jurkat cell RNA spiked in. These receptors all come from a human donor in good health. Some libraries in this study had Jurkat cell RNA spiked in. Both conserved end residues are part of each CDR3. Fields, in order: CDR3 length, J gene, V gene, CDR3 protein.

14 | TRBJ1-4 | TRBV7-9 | CASSQGRNNEKLFF
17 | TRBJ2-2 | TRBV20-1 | CSAIPRGLAGVGGELFF
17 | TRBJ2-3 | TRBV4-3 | CASSQATSGDGTDTQYF
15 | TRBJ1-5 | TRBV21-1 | CASSPHRDNNQPQHF
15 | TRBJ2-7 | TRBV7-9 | CASSGTLSAPYEQYF
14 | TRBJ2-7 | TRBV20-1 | CSARDLWRAGEQYF
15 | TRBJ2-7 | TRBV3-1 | CASSSGLAGGFEQYF
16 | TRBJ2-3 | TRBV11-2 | CASNLGTGGGSDTQYF
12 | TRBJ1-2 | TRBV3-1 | CASSHVGTNYAF
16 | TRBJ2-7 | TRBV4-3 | CASSQGVTGDSYEQYF
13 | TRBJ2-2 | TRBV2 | CARGQGNTGELFF
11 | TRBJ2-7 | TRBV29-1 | CSVVTGPEQYF
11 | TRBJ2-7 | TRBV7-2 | CASSLGVVQYF
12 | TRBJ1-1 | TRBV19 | CASSIGVTEAFF
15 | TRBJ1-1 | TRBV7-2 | CASSLGGNENTEAFF
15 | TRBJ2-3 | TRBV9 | CASTPRQSIADTQYF
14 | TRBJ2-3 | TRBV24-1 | CATSDFGESDTQYF
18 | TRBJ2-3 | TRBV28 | CASSVSPGWSSGTDTQYF
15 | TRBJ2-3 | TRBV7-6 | CASRGTLNLTDTQYF
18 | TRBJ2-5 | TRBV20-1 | CNARRLAGDRINWETQYF
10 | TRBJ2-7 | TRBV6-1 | CARSGFEQYF
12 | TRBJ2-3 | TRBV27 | CASSPRSDTQYF
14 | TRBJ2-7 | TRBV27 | CASSSLLSSYEQHF
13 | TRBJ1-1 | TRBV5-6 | CASSLARNTEAFF
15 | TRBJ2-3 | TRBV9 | CASSVTASGTDTQYF
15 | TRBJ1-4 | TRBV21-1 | CASSNGTPTNEKLFF
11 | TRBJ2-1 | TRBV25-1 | CATDAVGEQFF
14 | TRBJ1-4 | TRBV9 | CASSLGQLSEKLFF
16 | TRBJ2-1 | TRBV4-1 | CASSQDLASSYNEQFF
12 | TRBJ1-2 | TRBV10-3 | CAVLGTNYGYTF
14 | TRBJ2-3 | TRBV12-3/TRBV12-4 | CASSIQTSTDTQYF
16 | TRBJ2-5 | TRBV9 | CASSPGTVGAGETQYF